This entry lists 2 T cell receptor beta chains sequenced from one sample in a study of brain metastases from non-small cell lung cancer. The assay was immunoSEQ multiplex PCR, and TCRdb's table has in-frame clones only and misses some. The repertoire has about 2,000 clones, roughly 85% of them found once; the top ten carry about 8.6%. Sequenced: tumor-adjacent normal tissue. These receptors were obtained from a donor over 35 with non-small cell lung cancer.

This clone was recorded only once. The CDR3 bases are TGCGCCAGCAGCCAAGCCGCATTGTGGGGACGCGGAGGGGGCTACACCTTC. Residues: CASSQAALWGRGGGYTF. The chain joins TRBV4-3 to TRBJ1-2, with TRBD1 as a possible D gene (5 bases). CDR1 is LGHNA and CDR2 is YSLEER in the germline V gene. V shed 1 base and J shed 8 bases, with 23 bases lying between them. This CDR3 spans 17 amino acids.

This sequence joins TRBV6-2 or TRBV6-3 and TRBJ2-7; D is perhaps TRBD2 (7 bases). This CDR3 is built from 15 residues. Germline CDR1 and CDR2: MNHEY and SVGEGT. The V end was cut by 2 bases, the J end by 1 base, with 12 bases between. Here the CDR3 DNA reads TGTGCCAGCAGTTACGGGGGGGCGAAATCCTACGAGCAGTACTTC. Its protein is CASSYGGAKSYEQYF.